Shown below are 29 T cell receptor beta chains from a single sample sequenced in a study of blood T cell repertoires in COVID-19 (dated by TCRdb to 2020 to 2022). Library preparation employed the immunoSEQ multiplex PCR assay. TCRdb re-hosts the immuneACCESS table, in-frame sequences only. Its copies lack some clones; in the studies checked, an unresolved V gene accounts for under half of them, and the cause for the rest is not known. This sample holds hundreds of thousands of clones; roughly 91% were observed only once. The ten largest make up 3.5% to 4% of the sample. The sequenced sample was PBMCs or T cells enriched from blood (not recorded which). These receptors all come from a woman aged 25-40 years with acute COVID-19.

This clone was detected only once. The rearrangement joins TRBV9 to TRBJ1-2, with D uncertain. Deletions cut 0 bases from V and 4 bases from J, with 7 bases between. There are 13 residues in the CDR3. CDR1 is SGDLS, CDR2 YYNGEE, per germline. The CDR3 DNA reads as TGTGCCAGCAGCGTAGGGAGTTTCTATGGCTACACCTTC. Its translation is CASSVGSFYGYTF. The whole variable domain, filled in from reference TRBV9 and TRBJ1-2, reads DSGVTQTPKHLITATGQRVTLRCSPRSGDLSVYWYQQSLDQGLQFLIQYYNGEERAKGNILERFSAQQFPDLHSELNLSSLELGDSALYFCASSVGSFYGYTFGSGTRLTVV.

The chain employs TRBV29-1 and TRBJ1-1; 9 positions match TRBD1. The V segment lost 7 bases and the J segment 4 bases; nucleotides outside the gene matches: 7. The germline gives CDR1 SQVTM, CDR2 ANQGSEA. The CDR3 loop spans 13 amino acids. This chain's CDR3 is CSARGQGGTEAFF. CDR3 sequence (DNA): TGCAGCGCCAGGGGACAGGGCGGCACTGAAGCTTTCTTT.

The rearrangement uses TRBV19 and TRBJ2-1, with D possibly TRBD1 on 6 matching bases. The V and J ends lost 2 bases and 6 bases respectively, with 8 bases between them. Germline V lookup: CDR1 LNHDA, CDR2 SQIVND (reference sequence). This CDR3 has 13 residues. This chain's CDR3 is CASSITGLNEQFF. For the CDR3, the DNA is TGTGCCAGTAGTATAACAGGGCTCAATGAGCAGTTCTTC.

The chain couples TRBV10-2 to TRBJ1-5; D is unclear. The CDR3 consists of 14 residues. V was cut by 6 bases and J by 0 bases, with 9 bases left in between. The germline gives CDR1 WSHSY, CDR2 SAAADI. The CDR3 loop reads CASRALSSNQPQHF. CDR3 sequence (DNA): TGCGCCAGCAGAGCATTGAGTAGCAATCAGCCCCAGCATTTT.

This clone has a handful of counts. The rearrangement links TRBV12-3 or TRBV12-4 to TRBJ2-7; TRBD1 matches at 7 bases. CDR3 length: 12 residues. Trimming at V came to 8 bases and at J to 3 bases, leaving 4 bases not matched to a gene. The CDR3 nucleotides read TGTGCCAGCCGGGACAGTTACTACGAGCAGTACTTC. Its translation: CASRDSYYEQYF.

The rearrangement joins TRBV7-9 to TRBJ1-2; TRBD1 agrees at 8 bases. The germline CDR1 and CDR2 sequences are SEHNR and FQNEAQ (reference sequence). Trimming cost V 5 bases and J 1 base; bases outside gene matches: 12. This CDR3 comprises 17 residues. CDR3 sequence: CASSGPGQGGFNYGYTF. The CDR3 coding sequence is TGTGCCAGCAGCGGACCTGGACAGGGAGGGTTTAACTATGGCTACACCTTC.

This sequence joins TRBV7-2 and TRBJ2-2; D is ambiguous. With 7 bases removed from V and 5 bases from J, the gap between germline ends came to 5 bases. CDR3 length equals 11 residues. Germline V lookup: CDR1 SGHTA, CDR2 FQGNSA. The CDR3 bases are TGTGCCAGCATCATTACCGGGGAGCTGTTTTTT. Translation: CASIITGELFF.

The rearrangement joins TRBV27 to TRBJ1-3; no reliable D call. Germline lookup yields CDR1 MNHEY and CDR2 SMNVEV (reference sequence). V was clipped by 4 bases and J by 0 bases, with 4 bases between them. The CDR3 loop spans 13 amino acids. The CDR3 here is CASSYSSGNTIYF. CDR3 sequence (DNA): TGTGCCAGCAGTTACAGCTCTGGAAACACCATATATTTT.

The chain carries TRBV5-1 and TRBJ1-3; D is perhaps TRBD1 (6 bases). The CDR3 extends over 17 amino acids. V gave up 4 bases and J gave up 4 bases, with 21 bases separating them. The germline gives CDR1 SGHRS, CDR2 YFSETQ. The CDR3 DNA is TGCGCCAGCAGCCGGACGGACAGCGTCGAAAGGGGAAACACCATATATTTT. Translation: CASSRTDSVERGNTIYF.

This chain links TRBV6-5 with TRBJ1-1; D not certain. Germline CDR1 and CDR2: MNHEY and SVGAGI. The ends were cut back, 8 bases at V and 5 bases at J, with 12 bases in the middle. The CDR3 runs to 12 residues. In DNA, the CDR3 is TGTGCCAGCGGTCGTAAGCTGACTGAAGCTTTCTTT. Translating gives CASGRKLTEAFF.

The chain employs TRBV7-9 and TRBJ1-1; TRBD1 aligns across 8 bases. Germline V CDR1 and CDR2: SEHNR, FQNEAQ (reference sequence). V trimming: 4 bases; J trimming: 2 bases; junction bases outside the gene matches: 3. This CDR3 is built from 14 residues. CDR3 residues: CASSSGQGNTEAFF. Written as DNA, the CDR3 is TGTGCCAGCAGCTCCGGACAGGGAAACACTGAAGCTTTCTTT.

V and J are TRBV11-2 and TRBJ1-5; tentatively, D is TRBD1 (6 bases). The germline CDR1 and CDR2 sequences are SGHAT and FQNNGV. CDR3 size: 14 residues. Between the trimmed V and J ends, which lost 5 bases and 3 bases, there was a span of 11 bases. The CDR3 spells CASSPTGNNQPQHF. The CDR3 DNA reads TGTGCCAGCAGCCCCACAGGGAACAATCAGCCCCAGCATTTT.

The chain is built from TRBV24-1 and TRBJ1-2; D is perhaps TRBD1 (6 bases). The V and J ends lost 3 bases and 6 bases respectively, with 13 bases between them. The CDR3 totals 14 residues. Germline CDR1 and CDR2: KGHDR and SFDVKD. CDR3: CATSDGSSGDGYTF. CDR3 DNA: TGTGCCACCAGTGATGGATCTTCAGGGGATGGCTACACCTTC.

This clone appeared a single time. Germline is not matched at one junction end, which may reflect a read error. The DNA for the CDR3 is TGTGCCAGCATATCGGACACCAGACTAGCATTCTTC. Encoded protein: CASISDTRLAFF. This sequence joins TRBV6-5 and TRBJ2-7, with TRBD2 matching over 7 bases. Per germline, CDR1 MNHEY and CDR2 SVGAGI. The CDR3 has 12 amino acids.

V is TRBV14 and J is TRBJ2-1, with D maybe TRBD1 (6 bases). Germline V lookup: CDR1 SGHDN, CDR2 FVKESK. Trimming stripped 0 bases from V and 5 bases from J, with 17 bases between. This CDR3 is 17 amino acids long. CDR3 loop: CASSQDGGPWGHNEQFF. The CDR3 bases are TGTGCCAGCAGCCAAGATGGAGGTCCCTGGGGGCACAATGAGCAGTTCTTC.

The chain joins TRBV24-1 to TRBJ2-3; 10 bases are shared with TRBD2. Germline V gene sequence: CDR1 KGHDR, CDR2 SFDVKD. The CDR3 is made up of 17 amino acids. Unmatched junction bases numbered 7, after V lost 4 bases and J lost 1 base. The DNA of the CDR3 is TGTGCCACCAGTGACTTTGAGCTAGCGGGGGGCACAGATACGCAGTATTTT. Translating gives CATSDFELAGGTDTQYF.

The V and J genes are TRBV28 and TRBJ1-6, with D unresolved. The CDR3 totals 13 residues. The V gene's germline CDR1 is MDHEN and CDR2 SYDVKM. The V end lost 2 bases, the J end lost 10 bases, and 9 bases lay between the germline ends. CDR3 region: CASSLVFFSPLHF. CDR3 DNA: TGTGCCAGCAGTTTAGTTTTCTTCTCACCCCTCCACTTT.

This chain joins TRBV4-1 and TRBJ2-7; D gene uncertain. Trimming took off 1 base at V and 3 bases at J, with 10 bases between the two ends. The CDR3 sequence is 14 residues long. Germline CDR1 reads MGHRA; CDR2 reads YSYEKL. The CDR3 bases are TGCGCCAGCAGCCAAGTGGGCCAGTTCTACGAGCAGTACTTC. Amino acids: CASSQVGQFYEQYF.

This clone was recorded only once. V is TRBV20-1 and J is TRBJ1-1, with D possibly TRBD1 on 6 matching bases. Trimming removed 3 bases from V and 11 bases from J, with 19 bases in between. This CDR3 has 13 residues. Germline CDR1 is DFQATT and CDR2 is SNEGSKA (reference sequence). The CDR3 reads CSASLQGGERAFF. The CDR3 bases are TGCAGTGCTAGTTTACAGGGAGGGGAAAGGGCTTTCTTT.

The rearrangement joins TRBV27 to TRBJ1-4; tentative D call: TRBD1 (5 bases). The CDR3 is 14 amino acids. The V end lost 5 bases, the J end lost 10 bases, and 17 bases lay between the germline ends. CDR1 and CDR2 (germline): MNHEY, SMNVEV (reference sequence). The CDR3 DNA follows: TGTGCCAGCAGTACCCCAGGGCCCCCCGGAAAACTGTTTTTT. It yields the protein CASSTPGPPGKLFF.

The V and J genes are TRBV6-4 and TRBJ2-1; 9 bases align to TRBD2. Germline V gene data show CDR1 as MRHNA and CDR2 as SNTAGT. The CDR3 sequence is 13 residues long. V was pared by 4 bases and J by 10 bases, with 5 bases of the junction left unmatched. The CDR3 DNA follows: TGTGCCAGCAGTGGCCTAGCGGGGCGAGAGCAGTTCTTC. Its protein product is CASSGLAGREQFF.

The V gene is TRBV7-2, the J gene TRBJ1-1; 9 positions match TRBD1. Germline V gene data show CDR1 as SGHTA and CDR2 as FQGNSA. The CDR3 sequence is 13 residues long. With 5 bases clipped from V and 9 bases from J, the junction kept 7 bases outside the gene matches. The CDR3 here is CASSHGTGLQAFF. The CDR3 region has the DNA TGTGCCAGCAGCCACGGGACAGGGCTCCAAGCTTTCTTT.

V usage is TRBV5-4 and J usage is TRBJ2-2; D uncertain. The CDR3 extends over 13 amino acids. The germline CDR1 and CDR2 sequences are SGHNT and YYREEE (reference sequence). Trimming pared 4 bases from V and 6 bases from J, leaving 10 bases between. The DNA for the CDR3 is TGTGCCAGCAGCCGGTCACCTCCCGGGGAGCTGTTTTTT. Protein sequence: CASSRSPPGELFF.

This rearrangement joins TRBV6-5 to TRBJ1-5, with D tentatively TRBD1 (5 bases). There are 14 residues in the CDR3. From germline, CDR1 is MNHEY and CDR2 SVGAGI. V lost 7 bases and J 4 bases, leaving 14 bases between the germline ends. The CDR3 bases are TGTGCCAGCAACCCCGGACATGAGAATCAGCCCCAGCATTTT. Amino acid sequence: CASNPGHENQPQHF.

Only one count was recorded for this clone. The chain uses TRBV7-8 and TRBJ2-5; 8 bases match TRBD2. This CDR3 region has 16 residues. Germline V lookup: CDR1 SGHVS, CDR2 FQNEAQ. The trim removed 5 bases at V and 1 base at J, leaving 9 bases unmatched. The CDR3 is CASSATVGRGQETQYF. CDR3 DNA: TGTGCCAGCAGCGCTACGGTCGGGAGGGGCCAAGAGACCCAGTACTTC.

This chain links TRBV18 with TRBJ1-6, with TRBD1 matching over 10 bases. Germline V gives CDR1 KGHSH, CDR2 LQKENI. V lost 2 bases and J lost 7; bases outside the gene matches: 2. This CDR3 spans 15 amino acids. In nucleotides, the CDR3 is TGTGCCAGCTCACCAACGACAGGGGGCAATTCACCCCTCCACTTT. It specifies CASSPTTGGNSPLHF. Filled out from reference TRBV18 and TRBJ1-6, the complete variable domain reads NAGVMQNPRHLVRRRGQEARLRCSPMKGHSHVYWYRQLPEEGLKFMVYLQKENIIDESGMPKERFSAEFPKEGPSILRIQQVVRGDSAAYFCASSPTTGGNSPLHFGNGTRLTVT.

The chain recombines TRBV24-1 with TRBJ2-1, with 14 bases aligning to TRBD2. The germline gives CDR1 KGHDR, CDR2 SFDVKD. CDR3 length equals 17 residues. J gave up 7 bases and V 3 bases, and 7 bases lay outside the gene matches. This CDR3 reads CATSDGRLAGGRNEQFF. CDR3 DNA sequence: TGTGCCACCAGTGATGGGCGACTAGCGGGGGGGCGTAATGAGCAGTTCTTC.

The genes are TRBV7-9 and TRBJ1-1; D remains unclear. CDR1 is SEHNR and CDR2 is FQNEAQ in the germline V gene (reference sequence). CDR3 length: 15 amino acids. V lost 7 bases and J lost 1, with 16 bases in between. This chain's CDR3 is CASNPREGRNTEAFF. CDR3 in DNA: TGTGCCAGCAATCCCCGTGAGGGCAGGAACACTGAAGCTTTCTTT.

The chain couples TRBV25-1 to TRBJ1-2; TRBD1 matches at 9 bases. Germline assignment: CDR1 MGHDK and CDR2 SYGVNS. There are 17 residues in the CDR3. V dropped 5 bases and J dropped 2; count of bases not matched to a gene: 12. The CDR3 region has the DNA TGTGCCAGCAGTCCCGGACAGGGGCGAGGTCTAAACTATGGCTACACCTTC. Amino acids: CASSPGQGRGLNYGYTF.